This TCR beta chain was sequenced in a study of T cell repertoires in cytomegalovirus infection. V gave up 0 bases and J gave up 9 bases, with 21 bases separating them. Germline loops: CDR1 DFQATT, CDR2 SNEGSKA (reference sequence). This CDR3 contains 16 residues. TCRdb reprocessed the reads with MiXCR, giving one entry per CDR3 protein. The top ten hold 11% to 15% of the sample, which has 310,000 or so distinct CDR3 sequences, under 30% seen once. Specimen: PBMCs. The genes are TRBV20-1 and TRBJ1-5; weak D call: TRBD1 (5 bases). This TCR derives from a human donor in good health (CMV status not recorded). Some clones in this sample may be carry-over from other donors' samples. CDR3 loop: CSARDPLARGDRPQHF. The CDR3 DNA sequence: TGCAGTGCTAGAGACCCCTTGGCACGGGGGGATCGGCCCCAGCATTTT.